Detailed here is one TCR beta chain. The ends were cut back, 0 bases at V and 0 bases at J, with 5 bases in the middle. This CDR3 contains 14 residues. Germline assignment: CDR1 SGDLS and CDR2 YYNGEE. These data come from a study of naive CD8 T cells in extremely preterm neonates. TCRdb's table, derived via immunoSEQ multiplex PCR, lists solely in-frame clones and lacks some. Here the sample spans 6,000 to 6,500 clones, 95% to 99% being singletons. Elective cesarean births at 37-41 weeks, without labor or membrane rupture, supplied the cord blood. V usage is TRBV9 and J usage is TRBJ2-3, with D possibly TRBD2 on 5 matching bases. This TCR was sampled from a newborn in good health. Sequencing was performed on naive CD8+ T cells from cord blood. The CDR3 sequence is CASSVGTSTDTQYF. The CDR3 region has the DNA TGTGCCAGCAGCGTAGGGACTAGCACAGATACGCAGTATTTT.